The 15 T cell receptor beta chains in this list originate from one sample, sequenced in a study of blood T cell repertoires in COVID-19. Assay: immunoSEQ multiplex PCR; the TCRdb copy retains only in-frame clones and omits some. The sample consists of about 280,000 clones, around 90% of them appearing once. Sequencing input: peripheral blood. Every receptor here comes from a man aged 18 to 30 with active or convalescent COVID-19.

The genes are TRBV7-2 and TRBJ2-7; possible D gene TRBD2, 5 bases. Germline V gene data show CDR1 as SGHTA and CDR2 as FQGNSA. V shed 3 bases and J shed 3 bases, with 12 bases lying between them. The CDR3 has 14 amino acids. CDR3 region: CASSFGVGRYEQYF. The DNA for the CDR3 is TGTGCCAGCAGCTTCGGGGTAGGGCGCTACGAGCAGTACTTC.

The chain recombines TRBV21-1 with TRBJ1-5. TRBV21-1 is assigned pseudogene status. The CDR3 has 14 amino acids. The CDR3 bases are TGTGCCAGCACCCCGGGTGGGGAGCATCAGCCCCAGCATTTT. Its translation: CASTPGGEHQPQHF.

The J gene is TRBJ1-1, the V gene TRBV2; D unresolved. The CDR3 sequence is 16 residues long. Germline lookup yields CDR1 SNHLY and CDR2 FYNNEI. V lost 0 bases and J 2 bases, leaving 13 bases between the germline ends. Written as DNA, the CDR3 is TGTGCCAGCAGTGAAGCGCTTATGGCGGGAAACACTGAAGCTTTCTTT. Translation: CASSEALMAGNTEAFF.

For the CDR3, the DNA is TGTGCCAGCAGCTTGTACGGGACTCCTAAAGAGACCCAGTACTTC. It codes for CASSLYGTPKETQYF. The chain uses TRBV5-4 and TRBJ2-5, with a weak D call TRBD2 (6 bases). The CDR3 spans 15 residues. V lost 1 base and J 3 bases, leaving 13 bases between the germline ends. CDR1 is SGHNT, CDR2 YYREEE, per germline (reference sequence).

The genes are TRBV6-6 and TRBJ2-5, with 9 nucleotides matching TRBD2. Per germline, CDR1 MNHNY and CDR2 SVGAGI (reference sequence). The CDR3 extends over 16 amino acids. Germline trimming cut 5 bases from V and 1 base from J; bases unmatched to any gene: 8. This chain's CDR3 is CASSKTGGGAQETQYF. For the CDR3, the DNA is TGTGCCAGCAGTAAAACCGGCGGGGGGGCCCAAGAGACCCAGTACTTC.

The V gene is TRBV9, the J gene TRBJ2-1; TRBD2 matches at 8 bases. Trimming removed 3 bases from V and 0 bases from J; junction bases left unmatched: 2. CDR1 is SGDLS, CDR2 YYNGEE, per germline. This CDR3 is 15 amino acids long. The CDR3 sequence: CASSAGGSSYNEQFF. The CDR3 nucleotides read TGTGCCAGCAGCGCGGGGGGGAGCTCCTACAATGAGCAGTTCTTC.

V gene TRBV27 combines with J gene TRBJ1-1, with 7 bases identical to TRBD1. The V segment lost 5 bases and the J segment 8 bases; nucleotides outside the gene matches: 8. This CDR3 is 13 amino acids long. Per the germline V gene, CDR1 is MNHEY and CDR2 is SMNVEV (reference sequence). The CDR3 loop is CASSQSTGVEAFF. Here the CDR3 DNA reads TGTGCCAGCAGTCAAAGTACAGGGGTAGAAGCTTTCTTT.

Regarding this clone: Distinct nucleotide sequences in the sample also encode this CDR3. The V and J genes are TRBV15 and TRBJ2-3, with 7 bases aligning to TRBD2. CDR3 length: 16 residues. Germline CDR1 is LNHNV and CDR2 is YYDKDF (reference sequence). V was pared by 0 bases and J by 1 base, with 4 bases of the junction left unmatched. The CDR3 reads CATSRDRGGGTDTQYF. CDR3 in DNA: TGTGCCACCAGCAGAGATCGGGGAGGGGGCACAGATACGCAGTATTTT.

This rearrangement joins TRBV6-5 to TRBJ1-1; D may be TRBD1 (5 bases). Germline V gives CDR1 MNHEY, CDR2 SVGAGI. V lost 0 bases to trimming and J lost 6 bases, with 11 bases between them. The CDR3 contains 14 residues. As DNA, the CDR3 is TGTGCCAGCAGTTACTCGCGGGGGTCCCCTGAAGCTTTCTTT. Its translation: CASSYSRGSPEAFF.

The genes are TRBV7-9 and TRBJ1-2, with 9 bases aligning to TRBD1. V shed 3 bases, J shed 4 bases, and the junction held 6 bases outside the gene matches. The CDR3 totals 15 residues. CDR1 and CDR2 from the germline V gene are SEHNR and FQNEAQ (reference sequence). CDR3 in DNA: TGTGCCAGCAGCTTGGGACAGGGAGGTTTCTATGGCTACACCTTC. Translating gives CASSLGQGGFYGYTF.

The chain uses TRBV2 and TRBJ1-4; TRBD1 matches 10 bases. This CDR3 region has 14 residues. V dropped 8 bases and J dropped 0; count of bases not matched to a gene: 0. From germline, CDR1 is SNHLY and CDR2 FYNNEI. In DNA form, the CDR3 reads TGTGCCAGCGGACAGGGGGCAACTAATGAAAAACTGTTTTTT. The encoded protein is CASGQGATNEKLFF.

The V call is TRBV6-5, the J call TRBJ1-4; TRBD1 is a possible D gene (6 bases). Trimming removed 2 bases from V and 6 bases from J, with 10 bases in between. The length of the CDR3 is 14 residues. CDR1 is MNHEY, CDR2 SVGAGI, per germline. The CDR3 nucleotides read TGTGCCAGCAGTTACCAACAGGGCCATGAAAAACTGTTTTTT. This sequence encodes CASSYQQGHEKLFF.

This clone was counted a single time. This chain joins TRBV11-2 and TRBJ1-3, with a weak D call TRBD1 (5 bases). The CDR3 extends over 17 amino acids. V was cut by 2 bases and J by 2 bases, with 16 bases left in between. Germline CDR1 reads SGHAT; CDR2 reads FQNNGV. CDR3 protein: CASSLTGSAVTGNTIYF. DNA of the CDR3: TGTGCCAGCAGCTTAACAGGATCTGCAGTTACTGGAAACACCATATATTTT.

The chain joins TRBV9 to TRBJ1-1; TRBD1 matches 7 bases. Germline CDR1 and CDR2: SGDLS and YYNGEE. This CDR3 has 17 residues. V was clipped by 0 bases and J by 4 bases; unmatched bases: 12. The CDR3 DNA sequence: TGTGCCAGCAGCGTAGGGGCAGGGGGTGGAAGTGGCACTGAAGCTTTCTTT. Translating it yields CASSVGAGGGSGTEAFF.

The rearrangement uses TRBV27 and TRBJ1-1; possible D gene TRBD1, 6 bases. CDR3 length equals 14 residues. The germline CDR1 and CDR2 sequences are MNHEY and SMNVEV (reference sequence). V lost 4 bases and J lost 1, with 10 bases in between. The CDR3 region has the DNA TGTGCCAGCAGTTGGGGGGGACAGAACACTGAAGCTTTCTTT. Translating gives CASSWGGQNTEAFF.